The 18 T cell receptor beta chains in this list originate from one sample, sequenced in a study of blood T cell repertoires in COVID-19. TCRdb's copy holds only in-frame clones and misses some; the assay was immunoSEQ multiplex PCR. The repertoire holds a few hundred thousand clones, with 80% to 85% as singletons. Material for sequencing was peripheral blood. The source is a person between 70 and 80 years old with COVID-19, enrolled during active disease.

This clone was recorded once. This sequence joins TRBV19 and TRBJ2-1, with TRBD2 matching over 11 bases. Germline assignment: CDR1 LNHDA and CDR2 SQIVND (reference sequence). V lost 3 bases, J lost 4 bases, and 5 bases stayed unmatched. The length of the CDR3 is 16 residues. This chain's CDR3 is CASSIFRTSGYNEQFF. CDR3 sequence (DNA): TGTGCCAGTAGTATCTTCCGGACTAGCGGGTACAATGAGCAGTTCTTC.

The genes are TRBV9 and TRBJ2-1, with TRBD2 matching 9 bases. CDR1 and CDR2 (germline): SGDLS, YYNGEE. The ends lost 4 bases at V and 7 bases at J; junction bases unmatched: 12. This CDR3 region has 16 residues. Written as DNA, the CDR3 is TGTGCCAGCAGCACAAAGGGGCGGGAGGGCCAGAATGAGCAGTTCTTC. Residues: CASSTKGREGQNEQFF.

This clone came up a few times. The rearrangement uses TRBV25-1 and TRBJ2-7, with D maybe TRBD1 (5 bases). The germline V and J ends were trimmed by 11 bases and 5 bases, with 19 bases remaining between them. This CDR3 has 13 residues. Per germline, CDR1 MGHDK and CDR2 SYGVNS. The chain's CDR3 is CAGIGVSWDEQYF. DNA of the CDR3: TGTGCCGGAATAGGGGTCTCTTGGGACGAGCAGTACTTC.

The genes are TRBV11-2 and TRBJ2-3; D gene unclear. The CDR3 length is 14 residues. V lost 1 base, J lost 1 base, and 6 bases lay in between. Germline V lookup: CDR1 SGHAT, CDR2 FQNNGV. The CDR3 nucleotides read TGTGCCAGCAGCTTAGGGAGTGGCACAGATACGCAGTATTTT. Residues: CASSLGSGTDTQYF. The full variable domain, in which reference TRBV11-2 and TRBJ2-3 provide the parts outside the CDR3, is EAGVAQSPRYKIIEKRQSVAFWCNPISGHATLYWYQQILGQGPKLLIQFQNNGVVDDSQLPKDRFSAERLKGVDSTLKIQPAKLEDSAVYLCASSLGSGTDTQYFGPGTRLTVL.

The rearrangement joins TRBV5-1 to TRBJ1-4; 7 bases are shared with TRBD1. Germline CDR1 SGHRS, CDR2 YFSETQ. The CDR3 is 15 amino acids. Unmatched junction bases numbered 4, after V lost 2 bases and J lost 3 bases. CDR3: CASSLTGVANEKLFF. The CDR3 DNA reads as TGCGCCAGCAGCTTAACAGGGGTTGCTAATGAAAAACTGTTTTTT.

This chain uses TRBV7-7 with TRBJ2-1; 7 positions match TRBD1. There are 13 residues in the CDR3. V was pared by 3 bases and J by 7 bases, with 3 bases of the junction left unmatched. Looked up from germline, CDR1 is SSHAT and CDR2 is FNYEAQ (reference sequence). The CDR3 is CASSFRGSNEQFF. The CDR3 DNA reads TGTGCCAGCAGCTTCAGGGGGAGTAATGAGCAGTTCTTC.

This chain links TRBV30 with TRBJ2-3, with a possible D match to TRBD2 (6 bases). V gave up 2 bases and J gave up 3 bases, with 15 bases separating them. The CDR3 totals 15 residues. Looked up from germline, CDR1 is GTSNPN and CDR2 is SVGIG (reference sequence). CDR3 residues: CAWSISPGATDTQYF. The DNA of the CDR3 is TGTGCCTGGAGTATATCCCCGGGAGCTACAGATACGCAGTATTTT.

This sequence joins TRBV23-1 and TRBJ1-2; the D is unclear. TRBV23-1 qualifies as an ORF whose function is uncertain. The CDR3 is 18 amino acids. Trimming pared 0 bases from V and 4 bases from J, leaving 21 bases between. The CDR3 loop reads CASSQSPMPLRWAYGYTF. The CDR3 nucleotides are TGCGCCAGCAGTCAATCCCCGATGCCTCTTCGGTGGGCCTATGGCTACACCTTC.

The chain has TRBV28 and TRBJ2-1, with D perhaps TRBD2 (7 bases). There are 14 residues in the CDR3. Germline V gene lookup returns CDR1 MDHEN and CDR2 SYDVKM. Trimming removed 7 bases at V and 8 bases at J, with 18 bases between. The CDR3 DNA follows: TGTGCCAGCACCCCCCCCGGGGGGCTCTATGAGCAGTTCTTC. This sequence encodes CASTPPGGLYEQFF.

The rearrangement joins TRBV11-3 to TRBJ1-3; possibly TRBD1 for D (5 bases). V lost 5 bases to trimming and J lost 0 bases, with 14 bases between them. CDR1 SGHNT and CDR2 YENEEA come from the germline V gene. The CDR3 sequence is 16 residues long. CDR3 amino acids: CASSLGDSRSGNTIYF. The CDR3 nucleotides read TGTGCCAGCAGCCTCGGAGACAGTCGCTCTGGAAACACCATATATTTT.

This chain joins TRBV5-1 and TRBJ2-5, with D possibly TRBD2 on 5 matching bases. V dropped 3 bases and J dropped 2 bases, with 11 bases sitting between them. The V gene's germline CDR1 is SGHRS and CDR2 YFSETQ. The CDR3 consists of 14 residues. This chain's CDR3 is CASSSLREQETQYF. CDR3 nucleotides: TGCGCCAGCAGCTCCCTGAGGGAGCAAGAGACCCAGTACTTC.

The rearrangement uses TRBV7-3 and TRBJ2-1; 11 nucleotides match TRBD2. The germline gives CDR1 SGHTA, CDR2 FQGTGA. J gave up 6 bases and V 1 base, and 11 bases lay outside the gene matches. The length of the CDR3 is 18 residues. In nucleotides, the CDR3 is TGTGCCAGCAGCTTAAGAGGTCTAGCGGGGGGTCTCTTCAATGAGCAGTTCTTC. This sequence encodes CASSLRGLAGGLFNEQFF.

This chain connects TRBV7-2 to TRBJ2-3, with 9 nucleotides matching TRBD2. In germline, CDR1 is SGHTA, CDR2 FQGNSA. The CDR3 spans 18 residues. J gave up 4 bases and V 2 bases, and 13 bases lay outside the gene matches. The CDR3 is CASSLNARGGVLADTQYF. The CDR3 coding sequence is TGTGCCAGCAGCTTAAACGCTCGCGGGGGGGTGTTGGCAGATACGCAGTATTTT. Looking up the rest from reference TRBV7-2 and TRBJ2-3 gives the full variable domain: GAGVSQSPSNKVTEKGKDVELRCDPISGHTALYWYRQSLGQGLEFLIYFQGNSAPDKSGLPSDRFSAERTGGSVSTLTIQRTQQEDSAVYLCASSLNARGGVLADTQYFGPGTRLTVL.

The rearrangement joins TRBV7-9 to TRBJ1-1; 9 nucleotides match TRBD1. Per the germline V gene, CDR1 is SEHNR and CDR2 is FQNEAQ (reference sequence). The CDR3 loop spans 14 amino acids. With V trimmed by 5 bases and J by 1 base, 2 bases remained unmatched. The CDR3 sequence is CASSVDRGNTEAFF. The CDR3 nucleotides read TGTGCCAGCAGCGTGGACAGGGGGAACACTGAAGCTTTCTTT.

This clone turned up a few times. The J gene is TRBJ1-4, the V gene TRBV6-1; D unclear. The CDR3 contains 16 residues. Per germline, CDR1 MNHNS and CDR2 SASEGT. V lost 1 base to trimming and J lost 3 bases, with 12 bases between them. The CDR3 region has the DNA TGTGCCAGCAGTGAAGTGGACTTCGGTTCTAATGAAAAACTGTTTTTT. Protein sequence: CASSEVDFGSNEKLFF.

This clone has a handful of counts. The chain is built from TRBV19 and TRBJ1-1; D remains unclear. The CDR3 length is 15 residues. Trimming pared 0 bases from V and 1 base from J, leaving 9 bases between. The germline V gene encodes CDR1 LNHDA and CDR2 SQIVND (reference sequence). The CDR3 nucleotides are TGTGCCAGTAGTATAGATTTTATCCCGAACACTGAAGCTTTCTTT. Encoded protein: CASSIDFIPNTEAFF.

In DNA, the CDR3 is TGTGCCAGCAGTACCACCGGGACAGGGGGGCAGTCACCCCTCCACTTT. This gives the protein CASSTTGTGGQSPLHF. This chain uses TRBV6-2 or TRBV6-3 with TRBJ1-6, with 11 nucleotides matching TRBD1. CDR3 length equals 16 residues. V was pared by 5 bases and J by 10 bases, with 10 bases of the junction left unmatched. The germline V gene encodes CDR1 MNHEY and CDR2 SVGEGT.

The chain joins TRBV19 to TRBJ1-2; 7 bases agree with TRBD1. Germline V lookup: CDR1 LNHDA, CDR2 SQIVND (reference sequence). The CDR3 covers 13 residues. V lost 5 bases, J lost 6 bases, and 6 bases stayed unmatched. The CDR3 here is CASSADRDDGYTF. CDR3 DNA sequence: TGTGCCAGTAGTGCCGACAGGGATGATGGCTACACCTTC.